This T cell receptor (beta chain) was documented in a study of blood T cell repertoires in COVID-19. Study as a whole: The samples span acute and convalescent COVID-19 from the United States, Italy and Spain. PBMCs, B-cell-depleted T cells, or T cells were the source of the cDNA or gDNA that made up the material.

Source study methods: Amplification of reference gene primers was used by the study to estimate nucleated cell counts. Only in-frame clones appear in the TCRdb table, and some are missing; sequencing was by immunoSEQ multiplex PCR. V and J calls and clone size are as listed in that table; D and trimming were resolved from the DNA. This sample has roughly 150,000 clones, with 80% to 85% found just once. CDR3 length equals 17 residues. The germline gives CDR1 MNHEY, CDR2 SVGEGT. Trimming cost V 0 bases and J 3 bases; bases outside gene matches: 6. The sequence came from a woman aged 80 or older with active or convalescent COVID-19. The V call is TRBV6-2 or TRBV6-3, the J call TRBJ2-1; 9 bases align to TRBD2. Sequencing was carried out using peripheral blood. Written as DNA, the CDR3 is TGTGCCAGCAGTTACTCCCCCGCTAGCGGGATCTACAATGAGCAGTTCTTC. Protein product: CASSYSPASGIYNEQFF.